This T cell receptor beta chain emerged from a study of cytomegalovirus exposure and HLA in healthy donors. Study observations and caveats: There were reportedly fewer N-insertions in an Asian-associated ancestry cluster than the approximately 630-donor mean, in a later analysis. A later examination showed that TCR association rates differed by HLA locus, with DRB1 most and HLA-C fewest.

The PCR used 60 Vbeta and 13 Jbeta primers. Method: immunoSEQ multiplex PCR; TCRdb's copy keeps in-frame clones and lacks some. The data contain 150,000 to 200,000 clones, 70% to 80% of them singletons. Details on this clone: The antigen is not known.

The TCR comes from a woman between 55 and 75 years old in good health and CMV-seropositive. Specimen: PBMCs.

The CDR3 DNA is TGCGCCAGCAGCTCAATTGGCGGGAGGGTAGATACGCAGTATTTT. Its protein product is CASSSIGGRVDTQYF. The chain recombines TRBV4-1 with TRBJ2-3; TRBD2 matches at 9 bases. Germline V gene data show CDR1 as MGHRA and CDR2 as YSYEKL. Trimming removed 5 bases from V and 5 bases from J; junction bases left unmatched: 8. The CDR3 sequence is 15 residues long.